Shown below are 32 T cell receptor beta chains from a single sample sequenced in a study of blood T cell repertoires in COVID-19. The protocol was immunoSEQ multiplex PCR, while the TCRdb copy is restricted to in-frame clones and leaves out a portion. The sample shows about 78,000 clones, about 90% of them seen only once. The source material was peripheral blood. The receptors stem from a woman aged 50 to 60 in a cohort sampled during active COVID-19.

This sequence joins TRBV3-1 (or the pseudogene TRBV3-2) and TRBJ2-1, with 7 positions matching TRBD2. This CDR3 comprises 16 residues. The V gene end was trimmed by 3 bases and the J gene end by 3 bases; junction bases not matched to a gene: 8. CDR1 and CDR2 from the germline V gene are LGHDT and YNNKEL (reference sequence). CDR3 DNA: TGTGCCAGCAGCCACTCGGCGGGAGATAGCTACAATGAGCAGTTCTTC. Translated, it gives CASSHSAGDSYNEQFF.

CDR3 sequence reads: CASSQDSGPSSGNTIYF. The CDR3 region has the DNA TGTGCCAGCAGCCAAGATTCAGGGCCCAGCTCTGGAAACACCATATATTTT. The chain recombines TRBV4-2 with TRBJ1-3, with a possible D match to TRBD1 (5 bases). The germline CDR1 and CDR2 sequences are LGHNA and YNFKEQ. The CDR3 is 17 residues long. Between the trimmed V and J ends, which lost 0 bases and 0 bases, there was a span of 12 bases.

The chain recombines TRBV7-7 with TRBJ2-5; possible D gene TRBD1, 6 bases. Per germline, CDR1 SSHAT and CDR2 FNYEAQ (reference sequence). V lost 1 base, J lost 3 bases, and 6 bases lay in between. CDR3 length: 13 amino acids. This chain's CDR3 is CASSLDREETQYF. The DNA for the CDR3 is TGTGCCAGCAGCTTAGACAGGGAAGAGACCCAGTACTTC. The whole variable domain, remainder taken from reference TRBV7-7 and TRBJ2-5, is GAGVSQSPRYKVTKRGQDVTLRCDPISSHATLYWYQQALGQGPEFLTYFNYEAQPDKSGLPSDRFSAERPEGSISTLTIQRTEQRDSAMYRCASSLDREETQYFGPGTRLLVL.

The gene calls are TRBV19 and TRBJ2-7; D is possibly TRBD2 (5 bases). The CDR3 consists of 12 residues. V was pared by 4 bases and J by 2 bases, with 6 bases between. CDR1 and CDR2 from the germline V gene are LNHDA and SQIVND (reference sequence). CDR3 region: CASSTGTYEQYF. Written as DNA, the CDR3 is TGTGCCAGTAGTACCGGGACCTACGAGCAGTACTTC.

This clone appeared a few times. The CDR3 ends on some other residue instead of the conserved phenylalanine or tryptophan, so this is likely a read error. The limits of the CDR3 on the DNA are not certain, so only TCRdb's listed CDR3 is given. V gene TRBV7-3 combines with J gene TRBJ2-7; the table's D call, TRBD2, was not checked against the DNA. Germline-derived CDR1 and CDR2 are SGHTA and FQGTGA. From its first to its last residue, the CDR3 has 10 amino acids. This CDR3 is CASSGTSGYR.

The J gene is TRBJ2-2, the V gene TRBV3-1 (or the pseudogene TRBV3-2), with 7 bases lining up with TRBD2. With V trimmed by 2 bases and J by 2 bases, 11 bases remained unmatched. Germline CDR1 is LGHDT and CDR2 is YNNKEL (reference sequence). This CDR3 has 18 amino acids. Here the CDR3 reads CASSQYGSSGLNTGELFF. CDR3 nucleotide sequence: TGTGCCAGCAGCCAATATGGGTCTAGCGGTCTTAACACCGGGGAGCTGTTTTTT.

The genes are TRBV23-1 and TRBJ2-7; TRBD2 is a possible D gene (5 bases). TRBV23-1 is classed as an ORF, of uncertain function. Trimming cost V 6 bases and J 7 bases, with 10 bases left between them. The CDR3 extends over 11 amino acids. CDR3 sequence (DNA): TGCGCCAGCAGGGATAGGAGGGAGCAGTACTTC. Amino acid sequence: CASRDRREQYF.

The chain has TRBV7-2 and TRBJ2-7; D possibly corresponds to TRBD2 (5 bases). V shed 0 bases and J shed 6 bases, with 12 bases lying between them. Germline assignment: CDR1 SGHTA and CDR2 FQGNSA. The CDR3 totals 14 residues. CDR3 sequence reads: CASSLAGVRGEQYF. CDR3 DNA sequence: TGTGCCAGCAGCTTAGCGGGAGTGCGCGGCGAGCAGTACTTC.

This clone was detected a few times. The chain employs TRBV7-8 and TRBJ1-5, with 10 bases that match TRBD1. Germline-derived CDR1 and CDR2 are SGHVS and FQNEAQ. V shed 5 bases and J 1 base; nucleotides not matched to a gene: 8. The CDR3 totals 17 residues. The CDR3 nucleotides are TGTGCCAGCAGCCCCCACTTGACAGGGGGCAGCAATCAGCCCCAGCATTTT. Its translation is CASSPHLTGGSNQPQHF.

This chain links TRBV10-3 with TRBJ1-5; the match to TRBD1 covers 7 bases. The CDR3 covers 17 residues. Germline values: CDR1 ENHRY, CDR2 SYGVKD. Germline trimming cut 0 bases from V and 4 bases from J; bases unmatched to any gene: 9. The CDR3 protein is CAISESKGQQGNQPQHF. In DNA, the CDR3 is TGTGCCATCAGTGAGTCGAAGGGGCAACAGGGGAATCAGCCCCAGCATTTT.

The CDR3 sequence is CASSLVPLTTGGEQYF. CDR3 DNA sequence: TGTGCCAGCAGCTTAGTGCCCCTCACGACAGGGGGCGAGCAGTACTTC. The genes are TRBV7-8 and TRBJ2-7; 9 bases agree with TRBD1. The germline gives CDR1 SGHVS, CDR2 FQNEAQ. Losses at the gene ends were 1 base for V and 6 bases for J; bases not matched to a gene: 10. The CDR3 covers 16 residues.

This clone occurred once. The V and J genes are TRBV19 and TRBJ1-1; TRBD1 matches at 9 bases. Germline values: CDR1 LNHDA, CDR2 SQIVND (reference sequence). J was trimmed by 2 bases and V by 6 bases; bases with no gene match: 7. CDR3 length equals 15 residues. The chain's CDR3 is CASRLDRGLNTEAFF. In nucleotides, the CDR3 is TGTGCCAGTAGATTGGACAGGGGACTAAACACTGAAGCTTTCTTT.

The chain couples TRBV13 to TRBJ2-5; unclear D gene. Between the trimmed V and J ends, which lost 4 bases and 4 bases, there was a span of 13 bases. This CDR3 spans 14 amino acids. In germline, CDR1 is PRHDT, CDR2 FYEKMQ (reference sequence). The DNA for the CDR3 is TGTGCCAGCAGCTCTCCACCCCAGATAGAGACCCAGTACTTC. This gives the protein CASSSPPQIETQYF.

This clone was seen only a few times. This chain links TRBV28 with TRBJ1-2; 8 bases are shared with TRBD1. CDR1 is MDHEN, CDR2 SYDVKM, per germline. The ends lost 8 bases at V and 3 bases at J; junction bases unmatched: 5. The CDR3 is made up of 13 amino acids. The CDR3, as DNA: TGTGCCAGCTTGGACAGGGATTACTATGGCTACACCTTC. Amino acid sequence: CASLDRDYYGYTF.

This clone was found once. The rearrangement uses TRBV18 and TRBJ2-7; no firm D call. The length of the CDR3 is 16 residues. V was pared by 1 base and J by 0 bases, with 13 bases between. Looked up from germline, CDR1 is KGHSH and CDR2 is LQKENI. CDR3 sequence reads: CASSPLKPESSYEQYF. CDR3 bases: TGTGCCAGCTCACCACTGAAGCCCGAGTCCTCCTACGAGCAGTACTTC.

The chain is built from TRBV2 and TRBJ1-1, with a weak D call TRBD1 (5 bases). The ends were cut back, 4 bases at V and 6 bases at J, with 15 bases in the middle. Germline CDR1 and CDR2: SNHLY and FYNNEI. The CDR3 extends over 14 amino acids. The CDR3: CASSAALVGAEAFF. In nucleotides, the CDR3 is TGTGCCAGCAGTGCTGCACTTGTAGGGGCTGAAGCTTTCTTT.

The V call is TRBV4-1, the J call TRBJ1-1, with 11 positions matching TRBD1. The CDR3 is 13 amino acids. CDR1 is MGHRA, CDR2 YSYEKL, per germline. The V segment lost 6 bases and the J segment 4 bases; nucleotides outside the gene matches: 1. The CDR3, as DNA: TGCGCCAGCAGAGGACAGGGGGCCACTGAAGCTTTCTTT. Its translation: CASRGQGATEAFF.

This sequence joins TRBV15 and TRBJ2-7; TRBD1 is a possible D gene (6 bases). V gave up 1 base and J gave up 2 bases, with 9 bases separating them. Germline CDR1 LNHNV, CDR2 YYDKDF (reference sequence). There are 14 residues in the CDR3. Here the CDR3 DNA reads TGTGCCACCAGCAGAGCCAGGGGAGCCTACGAGCAGTACTTC. Amino acid sequence: CATSRARGAYEQYF.

V and J are TRBV28 and TRBJ2-7; 11 bases align to TRBD1. Germline loops: CDR1 MDHEN, CDR2 SYDVKM. This CDR3 has 13 amino acids. V shed 7 bases and J 3 bases; nucleotides not matched to a gene: 2. The DNA for the CDR3 is TGTGCCAGCACGGGACAGGGGGTCTACGAGCAGTACTTC. Translating it yields CASTGQGVYEQYF.

The genes are TRBV7-6 and TRBJ2-5; 11 bases match TRBD1. Germline V gives CDR1 SGHVS, CDR2 FNYEAQ. The length of the CDR3 is 15 residues. V shed 5 bases and J 2 bases; nucleotides not matched to a gene: 4. The CDR3 region has the DNA TGTGCCAGCAGCCCAGGGACAGGGGGACAAGAGACCCAGTACTTC. Amino acids: CASSPGTGGQETQYF.

This chain links TRBV5-4 with TRBJ1-2, with 7 bases fitting TRBD1. The V segment lost 3 bases and the J segment 5 bases; nucleotides outside the gene matches: 13. Germline-derived CDR1 and CDR2 are SGHNT and YYREEE (reference sequence). This CDR3 spans 16 amino acids. This chain's CDR3 is CASSWGQTDPRYGYTF. CDR3 coding DNA: TGTGCCAGCAGCTGGGGACAGACCGACCCGAGGTATGGCTACACCTTC. The variable domain in full, completed from reference TRBV5-4 and TRBJ1-2, reads ETGVTQSPTHLIKTRGQQVTLRCSSQSGHNTVSWYQQALGQGPQFIFQYYREEENGRGNFPPRFSGLQFPNYSSELNVNALELDDSALYLCASSWGQTDPRYGYTFGSGTRLTVV.

The chain links TRBV19 to TRBJ2-5; 10 bases fit TRBD2. The germline V gene has CDR1 LNHDA and CDR2 SQIVND (reference sequence). V shed 5 bases, J shed 3 bases, and the junction held 9 bases outside the gene matches. CDR3 size: 16 residues. The DNA for the CDR3 is TGTGCCAGTAGTTCTCTAGCGGGAGTCGGAGAAGAGACCCAGTACTTC. Amino acid sequence: CASSSLAGVGEETQYF.

V is TRBV5-4 and J is TRBJ2-1; D gene unclear. V was shortened by 1 base and J by 0 bases, with 8 bases between the two germline ends. Germline values: CDR1 SGHNT, CDR2 YYREEE (reference sequence). This CDR3 is 15 amino acids long. CDR3: CASSLHPGSYNEQFF. In DNA, the CDR3 is TGTGCCAGCAGCTTGCACCCCGGCTCCTACAATGAGCAGTTCTTC.

The chain combines TRBV19 with TRBJ2-2; 10 bases fit TRBD2. The CDR3 is made up of 15 amino acids. Trimming removed 7 bases from V and 1 base from J; junction bases left unmatched: 3. Germline V gene lookup returns CDR1 LNHDA and CDR2 SQIVND (reference sequence). This CDR3 reads CASTLAGGNTGELFF. The CDR3 nucleotides read TGTGCCAGTACCTTAGCGGGAGGGAACACCGGGGAGCTGTTTTTT. The variable domain in full, with the rest retrieved from reference TRBV19 and TRBJ2-2, is DGGITQSPKYLFRKEGQNVTLSCEQNLNHDAMYWYRQDPGQGLRLIYYSQIVNDFQKGDIAEGYSVSREKKESFPLTVTSAQKNPTAFYLCASTLAGGNTGELFFGEGSRLTVL.

The rearrangement uses TRBV27 and TRBJ2-1, with 8 bases matching TRBD2. The length of the CDR3 is 16 residues. Germline V gene sequence: CDR1 MNHEY, CDR2 SMNVEV (reference sequence). Losses at the gene ends were 4 bases for V and 6 bases for J; bases not matched to a gene: 11. CDR3 bases: TGTGCCAGCAGTTACCCTGGACTAGCAGGAGGCAATGAGCAGTTCTTC. It specifies CASSYPGLAGGNEQFF.

The chain combines TRBV6-5 with TRBJ1-5, with D perhaps matching TRBD1 (6 bases). Germline V gene data show CDR1 as MNHEY and CDR2 as SVGAGI. Trimming removed 4 bases at V and 0 bases at J, with 13 bases between. The CDR3 is made up of 16 amino acids. CDR3 sequence: CASSFGQQYSNQPQHF. For the CDR3, the DNA is TGTGCCAGCAGTTTTGGACAGCAATATAGCAATCAGCCCCAGCATTTT.

The chain couples TRBV5-1 to TRBJ2-1; perhaps TRBD2 as D (5 bases). The V end lost 4 bases, the J end lost 0 bases, and 17 bases lay between the germline ends. The CDR3 is 17 residues long. The germline CDR1 and CDR2 sequences are SGHRS and YFSETQ. The CDR3 sequence: CASSPEGGLSSYNEQFF. In DNA, the CDR3 is TGCGCCAGCAGCCCCGAGGGCGGACTCAGCTCCTACAATGAGCAGTTCTTC.

The genes are TRBV18 and TRBJ2-2; 13 bases match TRBD2. CDR1 KGHSH and CDR2 LQKENI come from the germline V gene. The CDR3 consists of 19 residues. V gave up 0 bases and J gave up 6 bases; unmatched junction bases: 10. The CDR3, as DNA: TGTGCCAGCTCACCACCGGGACTAGCGGGAAAGTTGCAAGCCGGGGAGCTGTTTTTT. Encoded protein: CASSPPGLAGKLQAGELFF. Full variable domain (rest looked up from reference TRBV18 and TRBJ2-2): NAGVMQNPRHLVRRRGQEARLRCSPMKGHSHVYWYRQLPEEGLKFMVYLQKENIIDESGMPKERFSAEFPKEGPSILRIQQVVRGDSAAYFCASSPPGLAGKLQAGELFFGEGSRLTVL.

This clone was seen only a few times. This rearrangement joins TRBV5-6 to TRBJ2-7; a weak D match, TRBD2 (6 bases). Deletions cut 0 bases from V and 2 bases from J, with 12 bases between. This CDR3 contains 15 residues. Germline CDR1 and CDR2: SGHDT and YYEEEE. CDR3 region: CASSLGTGVAYEQYF. CDR3 in DNA: TGTGCCAGCAGCTTGGGAACGGGGGTCGCCTACGAGCAGTACTTC.

CDR3 protein: CASGGTARNQPQHF. In nucleotides, the CDR3 is TGTGCCAGCGGAGGGACAGCACGCAATCAGCCCCAGCATTTT. The chain couples TRBV2 to TRBJ1-5, with 7 nucleotides matching TRBD1. After removal of 8 bases from V and 2 bases from J, the junction contained 6 bases not matched to a gene. The CDR3 is 14 residues long. The V gene's germline CDR1 is SNHLY and CDR2 FYNNEI.

The chain combines TRBV5-1 with TRBJ2-2, with a tentative D call TRBD2 (7 bases). CDR3 length: 15 amino acids. Trimming removed 2 bases from V and 4 bases from J, with 12 bases in between. The germline V gene encodes CDR1 SGHRS and CDR2 YFSETQ. The CDR3 nucleotides are TGCGCCAGCAGCTTCAGCGGGACAACCACCGGGGAGCTGTTTTTT. As protein: CASSFSGTTTGELFF.

This sequence joins TRBV30 and TRBJ1-5; no firm D call. CDR1 and CDR2 (germline): GTSNPN, SVGIG (reference sequence). Between the trimmed V and J ends, which lost 3 bases and 5 bases, there was a span of 11 bases. The CDR3 is 13 residues long. CDR3 coding DNA: TGTGCCTGGAGCGTAGGTGCGGATCAGCCCCAGCATTTT. The encoded protein is CAWSVGADQPQHF.